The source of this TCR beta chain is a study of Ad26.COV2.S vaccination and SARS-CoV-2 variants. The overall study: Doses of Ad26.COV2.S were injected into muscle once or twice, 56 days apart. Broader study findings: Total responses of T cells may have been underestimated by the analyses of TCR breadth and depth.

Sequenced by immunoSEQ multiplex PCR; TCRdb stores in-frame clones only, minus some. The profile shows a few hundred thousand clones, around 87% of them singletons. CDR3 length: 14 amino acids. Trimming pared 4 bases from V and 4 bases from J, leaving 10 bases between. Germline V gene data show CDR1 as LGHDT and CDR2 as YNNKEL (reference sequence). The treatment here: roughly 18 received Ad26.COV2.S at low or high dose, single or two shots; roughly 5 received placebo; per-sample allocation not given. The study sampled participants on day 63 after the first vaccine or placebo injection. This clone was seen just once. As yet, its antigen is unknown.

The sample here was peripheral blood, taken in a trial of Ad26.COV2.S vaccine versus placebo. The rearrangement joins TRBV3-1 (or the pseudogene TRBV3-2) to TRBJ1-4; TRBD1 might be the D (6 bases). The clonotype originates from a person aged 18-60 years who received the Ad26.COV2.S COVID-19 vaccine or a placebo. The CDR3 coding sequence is TGTGCCAGCAGCCCGGGACACCATAATGAAAAACTGTTTTTT. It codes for CASSPGHHNEKLFF.